The clone carrying this TCR beta chain was observed a handful of times. No antigen is known for it. This CDR3 has 14 residues. Trimming removed 1 base from V and 5 bases from J, with 14 bases in between. CDR1 DFQATT and CDR2 SNEGSKA come from the germline V gene (reference sequence). TCRdb used MiXCR to reprocess the RT-PCR reads, holding one entry per CDR3 protein. The sample contains about half a million distinct CDR3 sequences, under 9% of which appear only once. The data originate from a study of response to subunit inactivated influenza vaccine. Study results and caveats: Few additional T cells are recruited per seasonal influenza vaccination, authors suggested.

Material: PBMCs from blood, obtained less than 30 months after vaccination. This clonotype originated in a man aged 50 to 75 who received an inactivated influenza vaccine. V and J are TRBV20-1 and TRBJ1-1; D ambiguous. CDR3 residues: CSARVRARGTEAFF. CDR3 coding DNA: TGCAGTGCTAGAGTCCGGGCCAGAGGGACTGAAGCTTTCTTT.